Listed below are T cell receptor beta chains from one sample, sequenced in a study of T-cell memory formation after mild COVID-19. TCRdb passed the 5' RACE reads through MiXCR, listing each CDR3 protein once. Of approximately 560,000 distinct CDR3 sequences in the sample, approximately 15% were seen once. Input material: PBMCs or a T cell subset sorted from them (not recorded which). The receptors come from an adult woman who had mild COVID-19 (a few samples of this study predate the infection). Cell type and time point are not known. Both conserved end residues are part of each CDR3. The order of the fields is V gene, D gene, J gene, clone size, CDR3 protein, CDR3 DNA. A D gene is named only where the DNA matches it firmly. Expanded clones are given a class, and other clones once, few, many or no size at all.

TRBV7-3	-	TRBJ2-3	few	CASSLSGGMDTQYF	TGTGCCAGCAGCTTAAGCGGGGGCATGGATACGCAGTATTTT
TRBV6-5	-	TRBJ1-2	-	CASSNRLSPGYGYTF	TGTGCCAGCAGCAATCGACTATCTCCGGGATATGGCTACACCTTC
TRBV5-6	-	TRBJ2-7	-	CASSWRDRPYEQYF	TGTGCCAGCAGCTGGCGGGACAGACCCTACGAGCAGTACTTC
TRBV27	TRBD1	TRBJ2-5	-	CASSLLRTGGGETQYF	TGTGCCAGTAGCCTCTTGAGGACAGGGGGCGGAGAGACCCAGTACTTC
TRBV7-3	-	TRBJ1-1	-	CASSLGPNTDAFF	TGTGCCAGCAGCTTAGGCCCGAACACTGACGCTTTCTTT
TRBV5-1	-	TRBJ2-1	-	CAGSSFPGYNEQFF	TGCGCCGGCAGCTCGTTCCCAGGGTACAATGAGCAGTTCTTC
TRBV12-3/TRBV12-4	-	TRBJ2-5	-	CASSSGLFRETQYF	TGTGCCAGCAGTTCCGGACTATTTCGGGAGACCCAGTACTTC
TRBV27	TRBD1	TRBJ1-5	-	CASSPRQGGGSAQHF	TGTGCCAGCAGCCCTCGGCAGGGGGGGGGATCGGCCCAGCATTTT
TRBV12-3/TRBV12-4	-	TRBJ2-7	few	CASTSRGATYEQYF	TGTGCCAGCACCTCACGGGGCGCTACTTACGAGCAGTACTTC
TRBV20-1	TRBD2	TRBJ2-7	-	CSARDWGLADEQYF	TGCAGTGCTAGAGATTGGGGACTAGCGGACGAGCAGTACTTC
TRBV29-1	-	TRBJ2-7	many	CSVGPSSYEQYF	TGCAGCGTTGGCCCGAGCTCCTACGAGCAGTACTTC
TRBV29-1	-	TRBJ2-7	few	CSVPGDGYEQYF	TGCAGCGTTCCTGGGGACGGCTACGAGCAGTACTTC
TRBV2	-	TRBJ1-1	-	CASNARRDGATEAFF	TGTGCCAGCAATGCACGTCGAGACGGGGCCACTGAAGCTTTCTTT
TRBV5-1	-	TRBJ1-1	many	CASSPWGGNTEAFF	TGCGCCAGCAGCCCGTGGGGGGGGAACACTGAAGCTTTCTTT
TRBV12-3/TRBV12-4	TRBD1	TRBJ1-1	few	CASSFPTGEAFF	TGTGCCAGCAGTTTTCCGACAGGGGAAGCTTTCTTT
TRBV12-3/TRBV12-4	TRBD1	TRBJ2-3	many	CASTLGQGTDTQYF	TGTGCCAGCACCCTAGGACAGGGGACAGATACGCAGTATTTT
TRBV28	-	TRBJ1-5	-	CASSGGGGNQPQHF	TGTGCCAGCAGTGGCGGGGGTGGCAATCAGCCCCAGCATTTT
TRBV12-3/TRBV12-4	-	TRBJ2-3	few	CASSLSGGRDTQYF	TGTGCCAGCAGTTTATCCGGGGGTAGAGATACGCAGTATTTT
TRBV7-9	TRBD2	TRBJ2-3	few	CASSWLPAGGTDTQYF	TGTGCCAGCAGCTGGCTCCCAGCGGGAGGCACAGATACGCAGTATTTT
TRBV6-2/TRBV6-3	-	TRBJ2-2	-	CASSYVWTAYTGELFF	TGTGCCAGCAGTTACGTGTGGACAGCCTACACCGGGGAGCTGTTTTTT
TRBV19	-	TRBJ2-7	-	CASSSRGTTSTYEQYF	TGTGCCAGTAGTTCCCGGGGGACCACATCTACCTACGAGCAGTACTTC
TRBV12-3/TRBV12-4	-	TRBJ1-2	-	CASTRQVADYGYTF	TGTGCCAGCACCCGACAGGTTGCGGACTATGGCTACACCTTC
TRBV12-3/TRBV12-4	TRBD2	TRBJ2-2	-	CASTGLAGGVTGELFF	TGTGCCAGCACCGGACTAGCGGGAGGTGTGACCGGGGAGCTGTTTTTT
TRBV15	-	TRBJ2-7	few	CATSIRHLDSYEQYF	TGTGCCACCAGCATAAGGCACTTGGACTCCTACGAGCAGTACTTC
TRBV20-1	TRBD1	TRBJ2-3	few	CSATLGQRSTDTQYF	TGCAGTGCTACCTTGGGACAGAGAAGCACAGATACGCAGTATTTT
TRBV12-3/TRBV12-4	-	TRBJ2-3	few	CASLRGSSDTQYF	TGTGCCAGCCTTCGGGGGTCCTCCGATACGCAGTATTTT
TRBV20-1	TRBD2	TRBJ2-3	few	CSAPIPSGNTQYF	TGCAGTGCCCCTATCCCTAGCGGGAATACGCAGTATTTT
TRBV4-1	-	TRBJ1-5	-	CASSPQPTDQPQHF	TGCGCCAGCAGCCCCCAGCCCACTGATCAGCCCCAGCATTTT
TRBV20-1	TRBD2	TRBJ2-3	many	CSALTGGADTQYF	TGCAGTGCTCTTACGGGAGGCGCAGATACGCAGTATTTT
TRBV5-1	-	TRBJ1-2	-	CASSLMASQGYGYTF	TGCGCCAGCAGCTTGATGGCTAGTCAGGGATATGGCTACACCTTC
TRBV12-3/TRBV12-4	TRBD1	TRBJ1-4	-	CASSLAGTAEKLFF	TGTGCCAGCAGTTTAGCGGGGACAGCCGAAAAACTGTTTTTT
TRBV12-3/TRBV12-4	-	TRBJ1-4	-	CASSFVPEEKLFF	TGTGCCAGCAGTTTTGTCCCTGAGGAAAAACTGTTTTTT
TRBV7-9	TRBD1	TRBJ1-1	few	CASPTRGRGMNTEAFF	TGTGCCTCCCCAACCAGGGGGCGGGGGATGAACACTGAAGCTTTCTTT
TRBV7-9	TRBD1	TRBJ1-5	-	CASSLARDRGFNSNQPQHF	TGTGCCAGCAGCTTAGCCCGGGACAGAGGATTCAATAGCAATCAGCCCCAGCATTTT
TRBV28	TRBD1	TRBJ2-2	-	CASRRTGGTGELFF	TGTGCCAGCAGGCGGACAGGGGGCACCGGGGAGCTGTTTTTT
TRBV9	-	TRBJ2-5	few	CASSVRSGELETQYF	TGTGCCAGCAGCGTACGTTCGGGGGAACTGGAGACCCAGTACTTC
TRBV24-1	-	TRBJ2-3	few	CATSDLLTDTQYF	TGTGCCACCAGTGATTTATTGACAGATACGCAGTATTTT
TRBV12-3/TRBV12-4	-	TRBJ1-3	few	CASTRGDSGNTIYF	TGTGCCAGCACTAGGGGTGACTCTGGAAACACCATATATTTT
TRBV7-9	-	TRBJ1-2	-	CASSPWGGAYGYTF	TGTGCCAGCAGCCCATGGGGGGGTGCCTATGGCTACACCTTC
TRBV6-2/TRBV6-3	-	TRBJ2-7	-	CASSPGSFSYEQYF	TGTGCCAGCAGTCCCGGATCCTTCTCCTACGAGCAGTACTTC
TRBV7-2	-	TRBJ1-2	-	CASSYGLYAGGYTF	TGTGCCAGCAGCTACGGACTTTACGCCGGTGGCTACACCTTC